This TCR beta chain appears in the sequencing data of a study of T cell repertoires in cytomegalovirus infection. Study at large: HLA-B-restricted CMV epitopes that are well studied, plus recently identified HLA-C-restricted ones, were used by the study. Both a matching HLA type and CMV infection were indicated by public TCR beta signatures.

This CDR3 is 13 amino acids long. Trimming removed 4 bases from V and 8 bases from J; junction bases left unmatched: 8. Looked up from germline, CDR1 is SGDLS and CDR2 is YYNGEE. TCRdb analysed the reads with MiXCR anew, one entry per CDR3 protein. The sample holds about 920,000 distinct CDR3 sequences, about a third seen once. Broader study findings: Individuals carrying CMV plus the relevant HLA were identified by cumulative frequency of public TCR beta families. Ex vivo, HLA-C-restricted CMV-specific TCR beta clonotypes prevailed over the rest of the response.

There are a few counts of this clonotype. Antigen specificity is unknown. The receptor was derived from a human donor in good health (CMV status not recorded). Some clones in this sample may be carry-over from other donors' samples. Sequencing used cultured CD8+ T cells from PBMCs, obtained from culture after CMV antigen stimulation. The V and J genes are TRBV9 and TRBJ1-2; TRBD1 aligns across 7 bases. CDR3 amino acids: CASSQNRGGGYTF. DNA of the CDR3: TGTGCCAGCAGCCAGAACAGGGGAGGAGGCTACACCTTC.